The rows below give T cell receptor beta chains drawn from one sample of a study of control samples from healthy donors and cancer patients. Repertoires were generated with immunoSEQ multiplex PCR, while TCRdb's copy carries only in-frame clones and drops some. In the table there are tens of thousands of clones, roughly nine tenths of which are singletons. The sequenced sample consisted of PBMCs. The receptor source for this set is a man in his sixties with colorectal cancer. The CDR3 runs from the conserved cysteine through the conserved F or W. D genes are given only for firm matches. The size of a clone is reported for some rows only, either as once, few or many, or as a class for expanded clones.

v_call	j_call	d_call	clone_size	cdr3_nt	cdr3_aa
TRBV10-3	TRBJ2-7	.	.	TGTGCCATCAGTACAGGGCTCCACGAGCAGTACTTC	CAISTGLHEQYF
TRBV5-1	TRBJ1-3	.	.	TGCGCCAGCAGCTTGACAACAGGGATGGGAAACACCATATATTTT	CASSLTTGMGNTIYF
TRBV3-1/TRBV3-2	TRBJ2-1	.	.	TGTGCCAGCAGCCGGACAGCTTTAAATGAGCAGTTCTTC	CASSRTALNEQFF
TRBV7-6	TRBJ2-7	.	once	TGTGCCAGTAGCTTAGCGAAGGACAGATACTACGAGCAGTACTTC	CASSLAKDRYYEQYF
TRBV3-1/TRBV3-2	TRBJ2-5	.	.	TGTGCCAGCAGCCTTAGGCCTAGCCAAGAGACCCAGTACTTC	CASSLRPSQETQYF
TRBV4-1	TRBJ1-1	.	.	TGCGCCAGCAGGCCCGTCGGGGGGCGGAACACTGAAGCTTTCTTT	CASRPVGGRNTEAFF
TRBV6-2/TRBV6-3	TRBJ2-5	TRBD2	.	TGTGCCAGCAGTTACTCCCTAGCGGGGGGCTCGGGGACCCAGTACTTC	CASSYSLAGGSGTQYF
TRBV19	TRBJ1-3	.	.	TGTGCCAGTAGTATCGGACCTGGAAACACCATATATTTT	CASSIGPGNTIYF
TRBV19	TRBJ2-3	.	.	TGTGCCAGTAGTACCACGGGGGGCCCTCAGTATTTT	CASSTTGGPQYF
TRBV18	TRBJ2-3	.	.	TGTGCCAGCTCACCACAACGGGTTGGCCGAACTCGCACAGATACGCAGTATTTT	CASSPQRVGRTRTDTQYF
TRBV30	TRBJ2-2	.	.	TGTGCCTGGAGTGGGAGGGGCACCTACACCGGGGAGCTGTTTTTT	CAWSGRGTYTGELFF
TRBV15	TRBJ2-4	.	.	TGTGCCACCAGCAGAGGAGGAGGAATGGGGGACATTCAGTACTTC	CATSRGGGMGDIQYF
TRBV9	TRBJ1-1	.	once	TGTGCCAGCAGCGTAGGATCTAACACTGAAGCTTTCTTT	CASSVGSNTEAFF
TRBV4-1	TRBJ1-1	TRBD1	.	TGCGCCAGCAGCCTAGAGGCCCCAGGGGGGACTGAAGCTTTCTTT	CASSLEAPGGTEAFF
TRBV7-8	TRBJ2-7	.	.	TGTGCCAGCAGCCCCGGACGGCCCTACGAGCAGTACTTC	CASSPGRPYEQYF
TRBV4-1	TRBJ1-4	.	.	TGCGCCAGCAGCACGACCGGGTCAGCTCGTGAAAAACTGTTTTTT	CASSTTGSAREKLFF
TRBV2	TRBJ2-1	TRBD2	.	TGTGCCAGCAGTGAACAGCGGGGGGGTTACAATGAGCAGTTCTTC	CASSEQRGGYNEQFF
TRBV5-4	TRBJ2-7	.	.	TGTGCCAGCAGCTGGGGGGGCGGTCGCGTGGGTTACGAGCAGTACTTC	CASSWGGGRVGYEQYF
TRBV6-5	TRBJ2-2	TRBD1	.	TGTGCCAGCAGCCTCACAGGGGTGGACACCGGGGAGCTGTTTTTT	CASSLTGVDTGELFF
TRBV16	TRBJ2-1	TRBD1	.	TGTGCCAGCAGCCAATTTAGGGACAGGGGGCTGAATGAGCAGTTCTTC	CASSQFRDRGLNEQFF
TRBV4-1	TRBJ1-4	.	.	TGCGCCAGCAGCCAAGATCCCAGCGGGGGGGCTTTGGGAAAACTGTTTTTT	CASSQDPSGGALGKLFF
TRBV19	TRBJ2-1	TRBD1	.	TGTGCCAGTAGTATCACAGGGGGCAATGAGCAGTTCTTC	CASSITGGNEQFF
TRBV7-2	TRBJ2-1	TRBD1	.	TGTGCCAGCAGCTGGGACAGAAACTCCTACAATGAGCAGTTCTTC	CASSWDRNSYNEQFF
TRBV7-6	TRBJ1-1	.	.	TGTGCCAGCAGCTTAGAAGGGGGTGGGAAAGCTTTCTTT	CASSLEGGGKAFF
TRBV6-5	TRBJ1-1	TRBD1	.	TGTGCCAGCAGGACAGGGAACATGAACACTGAAGCTTTCTTT	CASRTGNMNTEAFF
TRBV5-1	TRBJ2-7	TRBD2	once	TGCGCCAGCAGCCCGGGGACTAGCGGCCCCTACGAGCAGTACTTC	CASSPGTSGPYEQYF
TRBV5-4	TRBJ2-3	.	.	TGTGCCAGCAGTCCATTCACAGATACGCAGTATTTT	CASSPFTDTQYF
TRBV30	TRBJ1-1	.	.	TGTGCCTGGAGTGTACACAGTGAAGCTTTCTTT	CAWSVHSEAFF
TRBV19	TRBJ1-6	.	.	TGTGCCAGTAGTACCTCCGTTTCACCCCTCCACTTT	CASSTSVSPLHF
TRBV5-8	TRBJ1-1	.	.	TGTGCCAGCAGCTTGGTTAGTGGGACCGCTAACACTGAAGCTTTCTTT	CASSLVSGTANTEAFF
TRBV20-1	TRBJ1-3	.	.	TGCAGTGCTAGTATGGCCAAAAGAGGAAACACCATATATTTT	CSASMAKRGNTIYF
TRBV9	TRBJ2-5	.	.	TGTGCCAGCAGCGTAGAGACCCAGTACTTC	CASSVETQYF
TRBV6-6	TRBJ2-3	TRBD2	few	TGTGCCAGCAGGCAGGCGGGGGGCGGGGATACGCAGTATTTT	CASRQAGGGDTQYF
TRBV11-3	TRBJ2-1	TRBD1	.	TGTGCCAGCAGCTTAGTAGGGACAGGGTCCTATGAGCAGTTCTTC	CASSLVGTGSYEQFF
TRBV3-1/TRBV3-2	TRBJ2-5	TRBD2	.	TGTGCCAGCAGCCCTTGGACTAGCGGGGGGCCAAAGGCCCAGTACTTC	CASSPWTSGGPKAQYF
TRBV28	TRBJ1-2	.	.	TGTGCCAGCAGTTTCGGGGCGAACTATGGCTACACCTTC	CASSFGANYGYTF
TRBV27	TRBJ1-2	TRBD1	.	TGTGCCAGCAGTTTACGGACAGGTGGGCCCACTAGGGGCTACACCTTC	CASSLRTGGPTRGYTF
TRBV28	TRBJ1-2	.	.	TGTGCCAGCAGTTTACCCCAGAAGAACTATGGCTACACCTTC	CASSLPQKNYGYTF
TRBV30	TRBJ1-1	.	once	TGTGCCTGGAGCCCCCGGGGGGGCGCGAACACTGAAGCTTTCTTT	CAWSPRGGANTEAFF
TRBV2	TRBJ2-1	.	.	TGTGCCAGCAGAGACCAGGGGAGTGGGGCCAATGAGCAGTTCTTC	CASRDQGSGANEQFF
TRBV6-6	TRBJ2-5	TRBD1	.	TGTGCCAGCAGTTCCCGGACAGGGGGACTGGTAGAGACCCAGTACTTC	CASSSRTGGLVETQYF
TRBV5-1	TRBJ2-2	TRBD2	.	TGCGCCAGCAGCTTGGTAGCGGGGGCGACCACCGGGGAGCTGTTTTTT	CASSLVAGATTGELFF
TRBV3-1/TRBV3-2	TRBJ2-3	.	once	TGTGCCAGCAGCCAAGGGGGGCGGGGGTCAGATACGCAGTATTTT	CASSQGGRGSDTQYF
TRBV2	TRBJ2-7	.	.	TGTGCCAGCACCGGAGGCTACGAGCAGTACTTC	CASTGGYEQYF
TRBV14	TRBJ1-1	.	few	TGTGCCAGCAGCCCCCTTCTAAGGGGACGGAACACTGAAGCTTTCTTT	CASSPLLRGRNTEAFF
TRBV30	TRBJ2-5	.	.	TGTGCCTGGAGTTGGGGGCATTGGGAGACCCAGTACTTC	CAWSWGHWETQYF
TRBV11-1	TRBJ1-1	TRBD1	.	TGTGCCAGCAGCCGAGAGGGACAGCTGAACACTGAAGCTTTCTTT	CASSREGQLNTEAFF
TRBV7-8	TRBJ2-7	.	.	TGTGCCAGCAGCCAGGCGGCTAGCCGATCCTACGAGCAGTACTTC	CASSQAASRSYEQYF
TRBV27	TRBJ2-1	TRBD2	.	TGTGCCAGCAGTTCCCCCTCGAGACTAGCGGGGGTCAATGAGCAGTTCTTC	CASSSPSRLAGVNEQFF
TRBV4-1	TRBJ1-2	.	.	TGCGCCAGCAGCCAAGTCGGGAGGACTAACTATGGCTACACCTTC	CASSQVGRTNYGYTF
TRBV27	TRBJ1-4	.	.	TGTGCCAGCAGTTTATTGTCCGGGTTCGGTGAAAAACTGTTTTTT	CASSLLSGFGEKLFF
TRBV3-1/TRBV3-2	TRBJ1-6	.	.	TGTGCCAGCAGCCAAGCTCTGACAATTCGCTCACCCCTCCACTTT	CASSQALTIRSPLHF
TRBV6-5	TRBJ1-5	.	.	TGTGCCAGCAGTTTGGGGCTCAATCAGCCCCAGCATTTT	CASSLGLNQPQHF
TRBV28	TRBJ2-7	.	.	TGTGCCAGCAGTCCTCGGACCTCACCTAACCCCTACGAGCAGTACTTC	CASSPRTSPNPYEQYF
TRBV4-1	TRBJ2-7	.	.	TGCGCCAGCAGCCAAGAGGGCAGTAAGTACGAGCAGTACTTC	CASSQEGSKYEQYF
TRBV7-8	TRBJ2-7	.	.	TGTGCCAGCAGCTTAGATCGGACTATCTCCTACGAGCAGTACTTC	CASSLDRTISYEQYF
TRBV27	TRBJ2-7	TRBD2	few	TGTGCCAGCAGTACCCAAGCGGGGGCGATCTACGAGCAGTACTTC	CASSTQAGAIYEQYF